Sequencing of this TCR beta chain was carried out in a study of Graves' ophthalmopathy and Graves' hyperthyroidism. For repertoire sequencing, the TCR beta CDR3 regions were amplified from RNA transcripts. Amplification began with first-round RT-PCR using HTBI primers, then second-round multiplex PCR was performed. TCRdb ran MiXCR on the multiplex PCR reads and lists one entry per CDR3 protein. Altogether 260,000 or so distinct CDR3 sequences are present, 45% being singletons, with the ten largest covering around half. With 10 bases removed from V and 0 bases from J, the gap between germline ends came to 15 bases. CDR1 and CDR2 (germline): MNHEY, SVGAGI. CDR3 length: 14 amino acids.

The chain joins TRBV6-5 to TRBJ1-1; the D is unclear. The source material was peripheral blood. The clonotype originates from an adult man with Graves' ophthalmopathy. CDR3 nucleotide sequence: TGTGCCACTGGTGGCGGGGTTATGAACACTGAAGCTTTCTTT. The encoded protein is CATGGGVMNTEAFF.